This paragraph reports one T cell receptor (beta chain). The entry originates in a study of blood T cell repertoires in COVID-19. Study-wide context: Spain, Italy and the United States supplied samples that represented acute and convalescent COVID-19.

Assay: immunoSEQ multiplex PCR; the TCRdb copy retains only in-frame clones and omits some. The profile shows under 130,000 clones, around 86% of them singletons. Germline CDR1 and CDR2: KGHSH and LQKENI. Trimming removed 1 base from V and 0 bases from J; junction bases left unmatched: 10. The CDR3 length is 19 residues. Specimen: peripheral blood. The receptor comes from a man older than 75 with acute or convalescent COVID-19. The chain joins TRBV18 to TRBJ2-2; 8 nucleotides line up with TRBD1. The CDR3 DNA is TGTGCCAGCTCACCACTTCGCAGGGGGCGCGTCGCGAACACCGGGGAGCTGTTTTTT. It is translated as CASSPLRRGRVANTGELFF. Variable domain in full (rest from reference TRBV18 and TRBJ2-2): NAGVMQNPRHLVRRRGQEARLRCSPMKGHSHVYWYRQLPEEGLKFMVYLQKENIIDESGMPKERFSAEFPKEGPSILRIQQVVRGDSAAYFCASSPLRRGRVANTGELFFGEGSRLTVL.